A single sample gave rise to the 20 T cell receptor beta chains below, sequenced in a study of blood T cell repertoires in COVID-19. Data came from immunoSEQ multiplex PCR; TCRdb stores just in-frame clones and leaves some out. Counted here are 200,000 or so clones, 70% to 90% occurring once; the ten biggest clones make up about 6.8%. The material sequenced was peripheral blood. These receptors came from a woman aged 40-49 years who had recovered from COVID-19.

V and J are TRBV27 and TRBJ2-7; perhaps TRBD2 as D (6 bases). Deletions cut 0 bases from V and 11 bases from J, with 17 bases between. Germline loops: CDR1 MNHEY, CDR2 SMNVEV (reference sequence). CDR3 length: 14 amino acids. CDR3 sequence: CASSLSGDSPSKYF. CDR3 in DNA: TGTGCCAGCAGTTTATCCGGGGACTCCCCCTCTAAGTACTTC.

The CDR3 DNA sequence: TGTGCCAGCAGATCCGGCGGTTACACTGAAGCTTTCTTT. Translation: CASRSGGYTEAFF. The chain recombines TRBV28 with TRBJ1-1; D unclear. CDR3 length: 13 amino acids. V was trimmed by 6 bases and J by 3 bases, leaving 11 bases between them. Per germline, CDR1 MDHEN and CDR2 SYDVKM.

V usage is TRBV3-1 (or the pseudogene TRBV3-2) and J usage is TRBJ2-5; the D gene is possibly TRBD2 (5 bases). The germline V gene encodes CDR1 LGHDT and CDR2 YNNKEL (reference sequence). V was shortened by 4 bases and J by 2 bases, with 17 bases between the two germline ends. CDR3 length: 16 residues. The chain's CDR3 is CASSLTYGLAQETQYF. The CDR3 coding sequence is TGTGCCAGCAGCCTCACATATGGGCTAGCACAAGAGACCCAGTACTTC.

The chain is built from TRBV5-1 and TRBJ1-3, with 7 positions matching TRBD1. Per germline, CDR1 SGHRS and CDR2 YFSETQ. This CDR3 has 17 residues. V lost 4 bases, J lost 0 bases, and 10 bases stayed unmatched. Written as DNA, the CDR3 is TGCGCCAGCAGCATGGGGAGGGGGCTAAGCTCTGGAAACACCATATATTTT. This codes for CASSMGRGLSSGNTIYF.

In nucleotides, the CDR3 is TGTGCCACCAGTGATCCCGGGGGATCAGAAGAGACCCAGTACTTC. This codes for CATSDPGGSEETQYF. The J gene is TRBJ2-5, the V gene TRBV24-1; TRBD2 is a possible D gene (6 bases). Germline values: CDR1 KGHDR, CDR2 SFDVKD. Trimming removed 3 bases at V and 3 bases at J, with 13 bases between. This CDR3 has 15 amino acids.

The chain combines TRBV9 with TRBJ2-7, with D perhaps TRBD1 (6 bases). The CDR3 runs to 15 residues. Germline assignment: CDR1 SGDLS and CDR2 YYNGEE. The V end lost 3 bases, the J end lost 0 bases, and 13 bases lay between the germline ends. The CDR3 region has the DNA TGTGCCAGCAGCGCGCAGGGGTCCAGCTCCTACGAGCAGTACTTC. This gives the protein CASSAQGSSSYEQYF. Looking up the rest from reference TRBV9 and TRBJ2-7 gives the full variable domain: DSGVTQTPKHLITATGQRVTLRCSPRSGDLSVYWYQQSLDQGLQFLIQYYNGEERAKGNILERFSAQQFPDLHSELNLSSLELGDSALYFCASSAQGSSSYEQYFGPGTRLTVT.

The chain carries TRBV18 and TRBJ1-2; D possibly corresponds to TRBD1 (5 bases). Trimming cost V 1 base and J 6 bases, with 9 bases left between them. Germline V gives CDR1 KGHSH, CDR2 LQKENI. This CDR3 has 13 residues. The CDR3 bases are TGTGCCAGCTCACCACAGGGGTGGGATGGCTACACCTTC. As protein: CASSPQGWDGYTF.

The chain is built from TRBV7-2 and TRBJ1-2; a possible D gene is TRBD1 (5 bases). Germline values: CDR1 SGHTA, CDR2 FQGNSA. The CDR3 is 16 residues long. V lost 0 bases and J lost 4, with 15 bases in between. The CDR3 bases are TGTGCCAGCAGCTTAGCCGACAGCCTCGTCGGCTATGGCTACACCTTC. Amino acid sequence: CASSLADSLVGYGYTF.

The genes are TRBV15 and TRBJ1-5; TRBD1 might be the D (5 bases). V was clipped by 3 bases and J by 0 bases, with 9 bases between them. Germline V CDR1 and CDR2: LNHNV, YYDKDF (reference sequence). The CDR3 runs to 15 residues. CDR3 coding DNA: TGTGCCACCAGCAGCCGCAGGGATAGCAATCAGCCCCAGCATTTT. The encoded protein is CATSSRRDSNQPQHF.

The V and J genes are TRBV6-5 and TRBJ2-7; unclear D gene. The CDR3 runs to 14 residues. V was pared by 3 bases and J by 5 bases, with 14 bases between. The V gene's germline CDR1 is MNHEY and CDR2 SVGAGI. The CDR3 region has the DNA TGTGCCAGCAGTTATGAGGCCGGCGCCGACGAGCAGTACTTC. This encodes CASSYEAGADEQYF.

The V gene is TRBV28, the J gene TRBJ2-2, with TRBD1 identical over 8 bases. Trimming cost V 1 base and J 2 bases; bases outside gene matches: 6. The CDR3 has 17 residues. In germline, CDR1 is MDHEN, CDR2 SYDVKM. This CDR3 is CASSLLTGVSNTGELFF. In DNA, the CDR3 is TGTGCCAGCAGTTTATTGACAGGGGTCAGTAACACCGGGGAGCTGTTTTTT.

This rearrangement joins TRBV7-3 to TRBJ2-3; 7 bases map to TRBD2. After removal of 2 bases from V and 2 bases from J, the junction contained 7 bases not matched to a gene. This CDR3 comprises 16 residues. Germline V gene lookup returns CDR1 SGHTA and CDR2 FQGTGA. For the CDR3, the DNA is TGTGCCAGCAGCTTAGGCCTTCTAGCGGACACAGATACGCAGTATTTT. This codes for CASSLGLLADTDTQYF.

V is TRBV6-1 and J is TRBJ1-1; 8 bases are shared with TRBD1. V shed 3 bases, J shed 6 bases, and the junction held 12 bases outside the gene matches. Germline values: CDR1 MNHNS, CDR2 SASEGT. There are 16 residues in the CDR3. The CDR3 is CASSEWGQVDSPEAFF. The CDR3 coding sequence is TGTGCCAGCAGTGAGTGGGGACAGGTGGATTCCCCTGAAGCTTTCTTT.

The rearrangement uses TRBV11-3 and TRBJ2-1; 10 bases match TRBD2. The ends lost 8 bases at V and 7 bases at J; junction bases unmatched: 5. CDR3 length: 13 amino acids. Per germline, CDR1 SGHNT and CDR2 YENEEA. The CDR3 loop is CASASGSRNEQFF. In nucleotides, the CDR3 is TGTGCCAGCGCTAGCGGGAGTAGAAATGAGCAGTTCTTC.

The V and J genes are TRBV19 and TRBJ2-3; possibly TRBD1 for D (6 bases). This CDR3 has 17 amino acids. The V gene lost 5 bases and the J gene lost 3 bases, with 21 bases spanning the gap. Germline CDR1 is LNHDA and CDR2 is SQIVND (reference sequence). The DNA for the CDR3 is TGTGCCAGTAGTCAAGCCCGCCTTTTACAGGGAACAGATACGCAGTATTTT. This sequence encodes CASSQARLLQGTDTQYF.

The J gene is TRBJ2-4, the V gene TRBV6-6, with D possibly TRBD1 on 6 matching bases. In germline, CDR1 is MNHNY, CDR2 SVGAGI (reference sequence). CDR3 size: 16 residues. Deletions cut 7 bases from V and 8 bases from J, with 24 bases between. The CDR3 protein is CASTSLGGRHRDIQYF. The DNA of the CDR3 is TGTGCCAGCACCTCCCTTGGGGGCAGACATCGGGACATTCAGTACTTC.

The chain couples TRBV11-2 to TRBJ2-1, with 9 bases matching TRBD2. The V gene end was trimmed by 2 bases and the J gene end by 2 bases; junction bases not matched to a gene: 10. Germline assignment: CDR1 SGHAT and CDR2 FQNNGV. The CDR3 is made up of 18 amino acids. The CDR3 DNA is TGTGCCAGCAGCTTATGGGCTTCGACTAGCGGAGCCTACAATGAGCAGTTCTTC. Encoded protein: CASSLWASTSGAYNEQFF.

The CDR3 region has the DNA TGTGCCAGCAGCGTAACTGGTTCGCTAGCGGGAGAGACCCAGTACTTC. It encodes CASSVTGSLAGETQYF. This chain uses TRBV9 with TRBJ2-5, with TRBD2 identical over 8 bases. The germline V gene has CDR1 SGDLS and CDR2 YYNGEE. Trimming at V came to 1 base and at J to 4 bases, leaving 9 bases not matched to a gene. There are 16 residues in the CDR3.

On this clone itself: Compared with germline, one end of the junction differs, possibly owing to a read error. CDR3 bases: TGCACCCAGCGGGGGGCCTACAATGAGCAGTTCTTC. Translated: CTQRGAYNEQFF. The rearrangement joins TRBV7-7 to TRBJ2-1; 9 bases fit TRBD2. The germline gives CDR1 SSHAT, CDR2 FNYEAQ (reference sequence). The CDR3 runs to 12 residues.

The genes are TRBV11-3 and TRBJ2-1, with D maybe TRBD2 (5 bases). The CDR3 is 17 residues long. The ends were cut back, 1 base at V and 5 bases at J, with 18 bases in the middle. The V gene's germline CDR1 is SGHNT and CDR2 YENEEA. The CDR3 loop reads CASSLGGSHFGDNEQFF. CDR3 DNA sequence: TGTGCCAGCAGCTTAGGAGGGAGCCACTTCGGGGACAATGAGCAGTTCTTC.